Shown below are 24 T cell receptor beta chains from a single sample sequenced in a study of CD8 T cells in ankylosing spondylitis. TCRdb reanalysed the 5' RACE reads using MiXCR and keeps one entry per CDR3 protein. Among a few hundred thousand distinct CDR3 sequences listed, 18% were seen once. These TCRs are of unknown antigen specificity. Notes on the study in general: In ankylosing spondylitis blood, a motif of seven to nine highly homologous TCR beta variants appeared characteristic.

Material for sequencing was blood, either unsorted or a sorted T cell fraction (not recorded which). All receptors come from a male donor with ankylosing spondylitis.

The V call is TRBV5-1, the J call TRBJ2-3; weak D call: TRBD1 (6 bases). The CDR3 is made up of 20 amino acids. The ends were cut back, 0 bases at V and 0 bases at J, with 23 bases in the middle. Germline CDR1 is SGHRS and CDR2 is YFSETQ. The CDR3 DNA is TGCGCCAGCAGCTTGGGTCTGGGGGCATACCCTATTACTAGCACAGATACGCAGTATTTT. The encoded protein is CASSLGLGAYPITSTDTQYF.

This clonotype was observed a handful of times. CDR3 in amino acids: CASSRNRETYEQYF. The CDR3 region has the DNA TGTGCCAGCAGTCGGAACAGGGAAACCTACGAGCAGTACTTC. The chain couples TRBV7-2 to TRBJ2-7; perhaps TRBD1 as D (6 bases). Germline assignment: CDR1 SGHTA and CDR2 FQGNSA. The V end lost 6 bases, the J end lost 2 bases, and 14 bases lay between the germline ends. The CDR3 is made up of 14 amino acids.

This clonotype appeared a few times. V usage is TRBV2 and J usage is TRBJ2-3; D may be TRBD2 (5 bases). The CDR3 loop spans 15 amino acids. V was clipped by 6 bases and J by 2 bases, with 15 bases between them. Germline assignment: CDR1 SNHLY and CDR2 FYNNEI. The CDR3 spells CASSASAGNTDTQYF. DNA for the CDR3: TGTGCCAGCAGCGCCAGCGCCGGGAACACAGATACGCAGTATTTT.

This clonotype was seen only a few times. The rearrangement joins TRBV6-1 to TRBJ2-2; 7 bases agree with TRBD2. J lost 6 bases, V lost 1 base, and 5 bases had no gene match. CDR1 and CDR2 from the germline V gene are MNHNS and SASEGT. The CDR3 loop spans 15 amino acids. In nucleotides, the CDR3 is TGTGCCAGCAGTGAAGGGGGAGGGATGGCCGGGGAGCTGTTTTTT. Translated, it gives CASSEGGGMAGELFF.

This clonotype has only a few counts. As DNA, the CDR3 is TGTGCCAGCAGCCAAGAAACAGGATTAGTCCTCAATGAGCAGTTCTTC. It specifies CASSQETGLVLNEQFF. V and J are TRBV4-2 and TRBJ2-1; D is perhaps TRBD1 (5 bases). CDR1 and CDR2 from the germline V gene are LGHNA and YNFKEQ. This CDR3 spans 16 amino acids. Deletions cut 0 bases from V and 6 bases from J, with 15 bases between.

The chain joins TRBV25-1 to TRBJ2-5; D might be TRBD2 (6 bases). CDR1 and CDR2 from the germline V gene are MGHDK and SYGVNS. The CDR3 sequence is 18 residues long. Trimming took 4 bases from V and 0 from J, leaving 21 bases between them. The CDR3 nucleotides read TGTGCCAGCAGTGGTGGGGACGCAGGGACTTGGTACCAAGAGACCCAGTACTTC. Its protein product is CASSGGDAGTWYQETQYF.

The J gene is TRBJ2-5, the V gene TRBV5-1, with 10 bases identical to TRBD2. The V segment lost 3 bases and the J segment 3 bases; nucleotides outside the gene matches: 26. Germline-derived CDR1 and CDR2 are SGHRS and YFSETQ. The CDR3 is 22 residues long. DNA of the CDR3: TGCGCCAGCAGCTCTAGCGGGGGCCACCAACACGCTGACCGGGGAACAGAAGAGACCCAGTACTTC. Amino acids: CASSSSGGHQHADRGTEETQYF.

This clonotype showed up just a few times. The chain combines TRBV9 with TRBJ1-4; the match to TRBD1 covers 7 bases. The V segment lost 2 bases and the J segment 7 bases; nucleotides outside the gene matches: 5. The V gene's germline CDR1 is SGDLS and CDR2 YYNGEE. The CDR3 totals 14 residues. CDR3 DNA: TGTGCCAGCAGCGTCGGGACAGATGGTGAAAAACTGTTTTTT. Translated, it gives CASSVGTDGEKLFF.

This clonotype was observed many times. V and J are TRBV12-3 or TRBV12-4 and TRBJ1-1; the D is unclear. This CDR3 has 13 residues. V lost 6 bases to trimming and J lost 0 bases, with 8 bases between them. As DNA, the CDR3 is TGTGCCAGCAGCTCGACACTGAACACTGAAGCTTTCTTT. This encodes CASSSTLNTEAFF.

This clonotype was counted a few times. An end of the junction differs from the germline gene, which may be a read error. The V gene is TRBV14, the J gene TRBJ1-1; 7 bases are shared with TRBD1. This CDR3 region has 15 residues. Germline loops: CDR1 SGHDN, CDR2 FVKESK. The CDR3 here is CASSKDRDANTEAFF. The CDR3 coding sequence is TGTGCCAGCAGCAAAGACAGGGATGCGAACACTGAAGCTTTCTTT.

The chain links TRBV3-1 to TRBJ2-5; TRBD2 matches at 7 bases. The germline CDR1 and CDR2 sequences are LGHDT and YNNKEL (reference sequence). This CDR3 comprises 16 residues. Trimming removed 7 bases from V and 2 bases from J; junction bases left unmatched: 13. CDR3 in amino acids: CASNRNLAAVQETQYF. CDR3 in DNA: TGTGCCAGCAACCGAAACCTAGCGGCTGTACAAGAGACCCAGTACTTC.

This chain joins TRBV28 and TRBJ2-3; 11 nucleotides line up with TRBD1. Germline loops: CDR1 MDHEN, CDR2 SYDVKM. CDR3 size: 14 residues. Trimming took 5 bases from V and 7 from J; bases not matched to a gene: 5. In DNA, the CDR3 is TGTGCCAGCAGTCCCGGGACAGGGGGGAATACGCAGTATTTT. Its translation: CASSPGTGGNTQYF.

Only a few counts were recorded for this clonotype. The genes are TRBV7-9 and TRBJ1-1; TRBD1 might be the D (6 bases). V lost 1 base to trimming and J lost 6 bases, with 12 bases between them. The germline gives CDR1 SEHNR, CDR2 FQNEAQ (reference sequence). The CDR3 sequence is 14 residues long. CDR3 nucleotides: TGTGCCAGCAGCTTAGGAGGGGGAATGGCTGAAGCTTTCTTT. Translated: CASSLGGGMAEAFF.

This clonotype was counted between two and nine times. The J gene is TRBJ1-2, the V gene TRBV4-1; perhaps TRBD1 as D (5 bases). V lost 0 bases and J lost 8, with 19 bases in between. There are 16 residues in the CDR3. CDR1 is MGHRA, CDR2 YSYEKL, per germline. This CDR3 reads CASSQDRGREFYGYTF. The CDR3 DNA reads TGCGCCAGCAGCCAAGATCGGGGCAGGGAGTTTTACGGCTACACCTTC.

This clonotype was detected a few times. This chain links TRBV10-3 with TRBJ2-1; D might be TRBD1 or TRBD2, each matching 6 bases. The CDR3 covers 16 residues. CDR1 ENHRY and CDR2 SYGVKD come from the germline V gene. Deletions cut 7 bases from V and 8 bases from J, with 24 bases between. CDR3 residues: CAIKLDPGGIFDEQFF. The CDR3 DNA sequence: TGTGCCATCAAACTAGACCCCGGGGGCATCTTCGATGAGCAGTTCTTC.

V usage is TRBV28 and J usage is TRBJ1-4, with a tentative D call TRBD1 (5 bases). The CDR3 is 13 residues long. Looked up from germline, CDR1 is MDHEN and CDR2 is SYDVKM. The V end lost 8 bases, the J end lost 8 bases, and 15 bases lay between the germline ends. The CDR3 protein is CASGTPRKEKLFF. The DNA for the CDR3 is TGTGCCAGCGGGACCCCAAGGAAGGAAAAACTGTTTTTT.

This chain connects TRBV2 to TRBJ2-7; no reliable D call. This CDR3 spans 17 amino acids. V was pared by 6 bases and J by 0 bases, with 21 bases between. Looked up from germline, CDR1 is SNHLY and CDR2 is FYNNEI. CDR3 coding DNA: TGTGCCAGCAGCCTCCCTTTAGGAGAAAGGAGCTCCTACGAGCAGTACTTC. This sequence encodes CASSLPLGERSSYEQYF.

This clonotype has more than one count but fewer than ten. V usage is TRBV5-1 and J usage is TRBJ1-1; no definite D call. The germline V and J ends were trimmed by 0 bases and 4 bases, with 10 bases remaining between them. The CDR3 runs to 14 residues. Germline V gene lookup returns CDR1 SGHRS and CDR2 YFSETQ. The chain's CDR3 is CASSLAIGVTEAFF. CDR3 DNA: TGCGCCAGCAGCTTGGCGATTGGGGTCACTGAAGCTTTCTTT.

In this sample, this clonotype turned up a few times. This chain links TRBV28 with TRBJ2-1; no clear D gene. V lost 7 bases and J 6 bases, leaving 16 bases between the germline ends. CDR1 is MDHEN, CDR2 SYDVKM, per germline. The CDR3 loop spans 14 amino acids. The CDR3 coding sequence is TGTGCCAGCACCCATCCCCCCCTGGGCAATGAGCAGTTCTTC. Amino acids: CASTHPPLGNEQFF. Filled out from reference TRBV28 and TRBJ2-1, the complete variable domain reads DVKVTQSSRYLVKRTGEKVFLECVQDMDHENMFWYRQDPGLGLRLIYFSYDVKMKEKGDIPEGYSVSREKKERFSLILESASTNQTSMYLCASTHPPLGNEQFFGPGTRLTVL.

This clonotype was observed at least ten times. This rearrangement joins TRBV3-1 to TRBJ1-6; D is unclear. The V gene lost 2 bases and the J gene lost 14 bases, with 16 bases spanning the gap. The CDR3 spans 14 residues. Looked up from germline, CDR1 is LGHDT and CDR2 is YNNKEL (reference sequence). This CDR3 is CASSQLMDDGTLHF. For the CDR3, the DNA is TGTGCCAGCAGCCAATTGATGGATGACGGTACCCTCCACTTT.

This clonotype was detected a few times. This chain joins TRBV19 and TRBJ2-1; TRBD2 matches at 13 bases. The V gene end was trimmed by 5 bases and the J gene end by 14 bases; junction bases not matched to a gene: 6. The length of the CDR3 is 13 residues. In germline, CDR1 is LNHDA, CDR2 SQIVND (reference sequence). The CDR3 loop is CASSPGTSGTKFF. As DNA, the CDR3 is TGTGCCAGTAGTCCCGGGACTAGCGGGACGAAGTTCTTC.

The V call is TRBV27, the J call TRBJ2-1, with D tentatively TRBD2 (5 bases). The germline CDR1 and CDR2 sequences are MNHEY and SMNVEV (reference sequence). V was shortened by 4 bases and J by 4 bases, with 11 bases between the two germline ends. CDR3 length: 14 amino acids. This CDR3 reads CASSSDSTYNEQFF. CDR3 bases: TGTGCCAGCAGTTCGGACTCAACTTACAATGAGCAGTTCTTC.

This clonotype was seen only a few times. V gene TRBV27 combines with J gene TRBJ2-2; 9 bases fit TRBD1. Germline CDR1 MNHEY, CDR2 SMNVEV (reference sequence). There are 15 residues in the CDR3. With V trimmed by 3 bases and J by 5 bases, 4 bases remained unmatched. The CDR3 sequence: CASSFRTGVTGELFF. The CDR3 nucleotides are TGTGCCAGCAGTTTTCGGACAGGGGTGACCGGGGAGCTGTTTTTT.

This rearrangement joins TRBV7-9 to TRBJ2-1, with 8 bases fitting TRBD1. Germline CDR1 SEHNR, CDR2 FQNEAQ (reference sequence). There are 15 residues in the CDR3. V trimming: 5 bases; J trimming: 0 bases; junction bases outside the gene matches: 3. CDR3 loop: CASSGQGSSYNEQFF. DNA for the CDR3: TGTGCCAGCAGCGGACAGGGCAGCTCCTACAATGAGCAGTTCTTC.